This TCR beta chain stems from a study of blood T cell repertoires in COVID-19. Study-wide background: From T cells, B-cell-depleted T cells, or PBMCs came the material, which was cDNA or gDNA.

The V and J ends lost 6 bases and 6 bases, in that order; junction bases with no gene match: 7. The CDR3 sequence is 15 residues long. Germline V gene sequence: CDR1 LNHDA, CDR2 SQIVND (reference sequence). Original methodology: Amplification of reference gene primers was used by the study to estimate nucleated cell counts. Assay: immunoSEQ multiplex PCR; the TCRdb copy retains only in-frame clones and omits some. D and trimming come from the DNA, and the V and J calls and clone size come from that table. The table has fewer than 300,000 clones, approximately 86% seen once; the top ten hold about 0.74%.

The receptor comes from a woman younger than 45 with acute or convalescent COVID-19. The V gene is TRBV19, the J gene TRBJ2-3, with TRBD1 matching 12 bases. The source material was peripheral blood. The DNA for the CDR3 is TGTGCCAGTAGGCCGGGACAGGGGGCTCTCGATACGCAGTATTTT. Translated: CASRPGQGALDTQYF.